The rows below give T cell receptor beta chains drawn from one sample of a study of blood T cells in healthy people across ages. TCRdb passed the 5' RACE reads through MiXCR, listing each CDR3 protein once. The sample yields hundreds of thousands of distinct CDR3 sequences, 20% to 25% seen once. These data also formed part of another study, on T cells of mothers and their children.

The specimen was blood. These TCRs come from a boy aged 10-17 years in good health. Both conserved end residues are part of each CDR3. A D gene is named only where the DNA matches it firmly. For some rows the clone size is stated as once, few or many, or as a class when expanded; others skip it.

D gene: TRBD2
J gene: TRBJ2-3
CDR3 length: 18
clone size: NA
V gene: TRBV15
CDR3 DNA: TGTGCCACCAGCAGACCTTTCGGGACTAGCGGACGCACAGATACGCAGTATTTT
CDR3 protein: CATSRPFGTSGRTDTQYF

D gene: TRBD1
J gene: TRBJ1-1
CDR3 length: 15
clone size: once
V gene: TRBV24-1
CDR3 DNA: TGTGCCACCATCACAGGGACAGATCAGAACACTGAAGCTTTCTTT
CDR3 protein: CATITGTDQNTEAFF

D gene: NA
J gene: TRBJ1-4
CDR3 length: 14
clone size: few
V gene: TRBV5-1
CDR3 DNA: TGCGCCAACAGCTTCGGAAGCCTAAATGAAAAACTGTTTTTT
CDR3 protein: CANSFGSLNEKLFF

D gene: NA
J gene: TRBJ2-7
CDR3 length: 14
clone size: few
V gene: TRBV5-4
CDR3 DNA: TGTGCCAGCAGCTTTGGCGGGGACTCCTACGAGCAGTACTTC
CDR3 protein: CASSFGGDSYEQYF

D gene: NA
J gene: TRBJ2-2
CDR3 length: 15
clone size: few
V gene: TRBV12-3/TRBV12-4
CDR3 DNA: TGTGCCAGCAGTTTGTATAGGGTGGGCACCGGGGAGCTGTTTTTT
CDR3 protein: CASSLYRVGTGELFF

D gene: NA
J gene: TRBJ1-4
CDR3 length: 18
clone size: few
V gene: TRBV4-1
CDR3 DNA: TGCGCCAGCAGCCAAAGAGGGACCTTCACGGCTACTAATGAAAAACTGTTTTTT
CDR3 protein: CASSQRGTFTATNEKLFF

D gene: TRBD2
J gene: TRBJ2-7
CDR3 length: 15
clone size: many
V gene: TRBV13
CDR3 DNA: TGTGCCAGCAGCCCCCGACTAGCGGGGGACTACGAGCAGTACTTC
CDR3 protein: CASSPRLAGDYEQYF

D gene: TRBD1
J gene: TRBJ2-7
CDR3 length: 15
clone size: few
V gene: TRBV23-1
CDR3 DNA: TGCGCCAGCAGTCGAACGGGACAGGGACCCTACGAGCAGTACTTC
CDR3 protein: CASSRTGQGPYEQYF

D gene: NA
J gene: TRBJ2-2
CDR3 length: 15
clone size: NA
V gene: TRBV4-1
CDR3 DNA: TGCGCCAGCAGCCACCGCGAGGGTACGACCGGGGAGCTGTTTTTT
CDR3 protein: CASSHREGTTGELFF

D gene: NA
J gene: TRBJ1-6
CDR3 length: 17
clone size: NA
V gene: TRBV11-2
CDR3 DNA: TGTGCCAGCAGCTTAGGAGGGTCAGGGATAGCTAATTCACCCCTCCACTTT
CDR3 protein: CASSLGGSGIANSPLHF

D gene: NA
J gene: TRBJ1-2
CDR3 length: 14
clone size: NA
V gene: TRBV12-3/TRBV12-4
CDR3 DNA: TGTGCCAGCAGCTCCTCCCAAGGGGACTATGGCTACACCTTC
CDR3 protein: CASSSSQGDYGYTF

D gene: NA
J gene: TRBJ2-5
CDR3 length: 15
clone size: NA
V gene: TRBV11-2
CDR3 DNA: TGTGCCAGCAGCTTGCACACAGAAATACAAGAGACCCAGTACTTC
CDR3 protein: CASSLHTEIQETQYF